The entry below describes one T cell receptor beta chain. Its antigen is undetermined. Germline V gene lookup returns CDR1 DFQATT and CDR2 SNEGSKA (reference sequence). This CDR3 spans 16 amino acids. V shed 7 bases and J 5 bases; nucleotides not matched to a gene: 12. Primed by a sample-barcoded 5' primer and a J-beta primer mix, a second PCR proceeded for about 6 to 11 cycles. From each sample, at least 3 million paired-end reads containing CDR3 were obtained. TCRdb re-called the 5' RACE reads through MiXCR, storing one row per CDR3 protein. The sample holds fewer than 750,000 distinct CDR3 sequences, around 48% seen once. The sample originates from a study of blood T cells in healthy people across ages. Study findings and constraints: Estimated diversity that came from one million T cells was considered an underestimate.

Source material: blood. This clonotype was obtained from a man older than 75 in good health. The rearrangement uses TRBV20-1 and TRBJ1-6, with TRBD1 identical over 9 bases. The CDR3: CSGTGQGSTNNSPLHF. The CDR3 DNA is TGCAGTGGAACGGGACAGGGTTCGACTAATAATTCACCCCTCCACTTT.